The 9 T cell receptor beta chains below were found in one sample sequenced in a study of identical twins. TCRdb re-called the 5' RACE reads through MiXCR, storing one row per CDR3 protein. The sample carries 1.5 million to 2 million distinct CDR3 sequences, less than 35% recorded once. Material for sequencing was cord blood. Receptor source: a newborn girl in good health.

The genes are TRBV7-2 and TRBJ2-5, with a weak D call TRBD1 (5 bases). V was trimmed by 3 bases and J by 11 bases, leaving 19 bases between them. Germline V gene lookup returns CDR1 SGHTA and CDR2 FQGNSA. The CDR3 is 14 residues long. CDR3 in DNA: TGTGCCAGCAGCTTCCGTCGAGTGGACAATGAGCAGTACTTC. Protein: CASSFRRVDNEQYF.

The chain has TRBV20-1 and TRBJ2-7, with 8 nucleotides matching TRBD1. J lost 6 bases, V lost 5 bases, and 9 bases had no gene match. Germline assignment: CDR1 DFQATT and CDR2 SNEGSKA (reference sequence). The CDR3 is 13 residues long. CDR3 residues: CSALPGQGFEQYF. The DNA of the CDR3 is TGCAGTGCTCTTCCTGGACAGGGCTTCGAGCAGTACTTC.

For this clonotype: This sequence may be a read error, since a much larger clone differs from it by one base. The gene calls are TRBV10-3 and TRBJ2-7; unclear D gene. The CDR3 consists of 12 residues. Trimming removed 3 bases at V and 7 bases at J, with 10 bases between. The germline gives CDR1 ENHRY, CDR2 SYGVKD. The CDR3 spells CAISDVGNEQYF. The CDR3 nucleotides read TGTGCCATCAGTGATGTGGGGAATGAGCAGTACTTC.

The sample holds many counts of this clonotype. The chain combines TRBV12-3 or TRBV12-4 with TRBJ2-1; D unclear. The length of the CDR3 is 15 residues. Trimming stripped 3 bases from V and 7 bases from J, with 16 bases between. This CDR3 reads CASSLVPTYTNEQFF. Written as DNA, the CDR3 is TGTGCCAGCAGTTTGGTCCCAACCTACACGAATGAGCAGTTCTTC.

For this clonotype: The junction does not match germline at one end; this may be a read error. The rearrangement links TRBV10-3 to TRBJ1-3; 7 nucleotides agree with TRBD1. Germline CDR1 ENHRY, CDR2 SYGVKD. This CDR3 has 16 residues. CDR3 residues: CAISQDRMNSGSTIYF. CDR3 coding DNA: TGTGCCATCAGTCAGGACAGGATGAACTCTGGAAGCACCATATATTTT.

The chain recombines TRBV7-2 with TRBJ2-3; TRBD2 aligns across 9 bases. There are 16 residues in the CDR3. V gave up 1 base and J gave up 4 bases; unmatched junction bases: 6. Per the germline V gene, CDR1 is SGHTA and CDR2 is FQGNSA. CDR3 in amino acids: CASSLVPAGGADTQYF. CDR3 bases: TGTGCCAGCAGCTTAGTTCCAGCGGGGGGCGCAGATACGCAGTATTTT.

The gene calls are TRBV20-1 and TRBJ2-7, with 8 nucleotides matching TRBD2. This CDR3 has 11 residues. Germline V gives CDR1 DFQATT, CDR2 SNEGSKA (reference sequence). Trimming took 6 bases from V and 5 from J; bases not matched to a gene: 3. The CDR3 nucleotides read TGCAGTGCCGCGGGGGGAGACGAGCAGTACTTC. It specifies CSAAGGDEQYF.

The J gene is TRBJ2-1, the V gene TRBV10-3; D may be TRBD2 (5 bases). Germline-derived CDR1 and CDR2 are ENHRY and SYGVKD. Trimming cost V 3 bases and J 0 bases, with 15 bases left between them. The CDR3 covers 17 residues. The CDR3 protein is CAISDYRTRYSYNEQFF. In DNA, the CDR3 is TGTGCCATCAGTGATTATAGGACTCGTTACTCCTACAATGAGCAGTTCTTC.

Only a few counts were recorded for this clonotype. V usage is TRBV7-2 and J usage is TRBJ1-2; no clear D. The CDR3 has 12 residues. Germline V gene data show CDR1 as SGHTA and CDR2 as FQGNSA. V was trimmed by 11 bases and J by 8 bases, leaving 18 bases between them. The CDR3 sequence: CASPSEFGGYTF. Here the CDR3 DNA reads TGTGCCTCCCCCTCAGAATTTGGAGGCTACACCTTC.